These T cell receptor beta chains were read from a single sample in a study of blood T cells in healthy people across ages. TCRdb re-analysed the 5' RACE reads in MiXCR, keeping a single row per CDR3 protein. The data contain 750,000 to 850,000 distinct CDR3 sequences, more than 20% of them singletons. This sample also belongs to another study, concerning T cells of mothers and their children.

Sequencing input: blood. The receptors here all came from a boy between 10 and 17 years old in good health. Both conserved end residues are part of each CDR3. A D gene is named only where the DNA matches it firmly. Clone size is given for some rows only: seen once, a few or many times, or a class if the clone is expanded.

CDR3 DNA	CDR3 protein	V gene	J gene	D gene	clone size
TGCAGCGTTGATTGGGACTCGTCGTCCGCCCAGTACTTC	CSVDWDSSSAQYF	TRBV29-1	TRBJ2-5	NA	NA
TGTGCCAGCAGCCAAAGGGGACTAGCGGCCGTAAAAAATGAGCAGTTCTTC	CASSQRGLAAVKNEQFF	TRBV3-1	TRBJ2-1	TRBD2	NA
TGTGCCAGCAGCCCCCCGGGACAGGGGGTTTACAATGAGCAGTTCTTC	CASSPPGQGVYNEQFF	TRBV11-2	TRBJ2-1	TRBD1	once
TGTGCCAGCTCACCAAGCGCGGGTGTGCCTGACAATGAGCAGTTCTTC	CASSPSAGVPDNEQFF	TRBV18	TRBJ2-1	NA	few
TGTGCCAGCAGTGTTCGACCAGGGGGATACAATGAGCAGTTCTTC	CASSVRPGGYNEQFF	TRBV6-4	TRBJ2-1	TRBD1	NA
TGTGCCAGCAGCGTCGACAGCAAATCTAATGAAAAACTGTTTTTT	CASSVDSKSNEKLFF	TRBV11-1	TRBJ1-4	NA	few
TGCGCCAGCAGCTTAGAACTACCAGTTAGCTCCTACAATGAGCAGTTCTTC	CASSLELPVSSYNEQFF	TRBV5-1	TRBJ2-1	NA	NA
TGTGCCAGCAGAATCGGACAGGGGTATTACTTC	CASRIGQGYYF	TRBV28	TRBJ2-7	TRBD1	NA
TGTGCCAGCAGCCTATCTAGCGGGAGTTCTTACGAGCAGTACTTC	CASSLSSGSSYEQYF	TRBV4-2	TRBJ2-7	TRBD2	NA
TGTGCCAGTAGTATAGGGCGGCGGGAGCTACAAGAGACCCAGTACTTC	CASSIGRRELQETQYF	TRBV19	TRBJ2-5	TRBD2	few
TGTGCCAGTAGTATAGGTGGGGGTGTCTCTGGGGCCAACGTCCTGACTTTC	CASSIGGGVSGANVLTF	TRBV19	TRBJ2-6	NA	few
TGCAGTGCTCGCAAGCGGGTAAGCTCCTACGAGCAGTACTTC	CSARKRVSSYEQYF	TRBV20-1	TRBJ2-7	NA	few
TGTGCCAGCAGCTTAGTCGGGGTAGGGGAGCAGTTCTTC	CASSLVGVGEQFF	TRBV7-9	TRBJ2-1	NA	NA
TGTGCCAGCAGTTTCAGACAGGGTGGCAATGAGCAGTTCTTC	CASSFRQGGNEQFF	TRBV6-6	TRBJ2-1	TRBD1	NA
TGCAGTGCTAGACAAGCCTACGAGCAGTACTTC	CSARQAYEQYF	TRBV20-1	TRBJ2-7	NA	NA
TGCAGTGCTTGGGACTTCTCCACAGATACGCAGTATTTT	CSAWDFSTDTQYF	TRBV20-1	TRBJ2-3	NA	NA
TGCGCCAGCAGCACAGGGACAGGGGGCGGCTACACCTTC	CASSTGTGGGYTF	TRBV5-1	TRBJ1-2	TRBD1	few
TGTGCCAGCAGCCCCGGTCCCTCCGGGACCGTCTACGAGCAGTACTTC	CASSPGPSGTVYEQYF	TRBV6-2/TRBV6-3	TRBJ2-7	NA	NA
TGTGCCAGCAGTTTCCTCGGCGGGACACCCTACAATGAGCAGTTCTTC	CASSFLGGTPYNEQFF	TRBV12-3/TRBV12-4	TRBJ2-1	NA	NA
TGCAGTGCCGAACGCCCGACAGCAGTGCCCCTCCACTTT	CSAERPTAVPLHF	TRBV20-1	TRBJ1-6	NA	few
TGTGCCAGCAGCACCCGCGACGGAGGGGGGTATGAGCAGTTCTTC	CASSTRDGGGYEQFF	TRBV9	TRBJ2-1	NA	NA
TGCAGTGCTTTACTAGCGGGGCCCTACAATGAGCAGTTCTTC	CSALLAGPYNEQFF	TRBV20-1	TRBJ2-1	TRBD2	NA
TGTGCCAGTAGTCCGTTCGCGACAGGGGTCACCTATGGGGAGAACATTCAGTACTTC	CASSPFATGVTYGENIQYF	TRBV19	TRBJ2-4	TRBD1	NA
TGTGCCAGCAGCTCCGGGACAGACTTCTACGAGCAGTACTTC	CASSSGTDFYEQYF	TRBV11-2	TRBJ2-7	TRBD1	NA
TGCAGCGGTAAGACAGATGCGCAGTATTTT	CSGKTDAQYF	TRBV29-1	TRBJ2-3	NA	NA
TGCAGTGCGAAGACGGGTGGTAGCGCCGCAGATACGCAGTATTTT	CSAKTGGSAADTQYF	TRBV20-1	TRBJ2-3	NA	few
TGCGCCAGCAGCAAAAGGACTAGCGGGTTCTCCTACGAGCAGTACTTC	CASSKRTSGFSYEQYF	TRBV5-1	TRBJ2-7	TRBD2	NA
TGTGCCAGCAGTTATGCGGGACAGGCCTACGAGCAGTACTTC	CASSYAGQAYEQYF	TRBV27	TRBJ2-7	TRBD1	few
TGCGCCAGCAGCCAAGACAGGACAGCTTCCTATGGCTACACCTTC	CASSQDRTASYGYTF	TRBV4-3	TRBJ1-2	NA	few
TGTGCCAGCAGTGCGGACAGTAGCTCCTACGAGCAGTACTTC	CASSADSSSYEQYF	TRBV2	TRBJ2-7	NA	NA
TGCAGCGCCGTGACAGGGGGCAATCAGCCCCAGCATTTT	CSAVTGGNQPQHF	TRBV29-1	TRBJ1-5	TRBD1	few
TGTGCCAGCAGCTCCCGGGGGCTTATAGGTGAAAAACTGTTTTTT	CASSSRGLIGEKLFF	TRBV9	TRBJ1-4	NA	NA
TGTGCCACCAGTGAGCGGACTTTTACATCCTACAATGAGCAGTTCTTC	CATSERTFTSYNEQFF	TRBV24-1	TRBJ2-1	NA	NA
TGTGCCAGCAGCTTAGAGTTCAGCTCCTACGAGCAGTACTTC	CASSLEFSSYEQYF	TRBV7-2	TRBJ2-7	NA	few
TGCGCCAGCAGCCAAGGGCAGGCGAATCAGCCCCAGCATTTT	CASSQGQANQPQHF	TRBV4-1	TRBJ1-5	NA	NA
TGTGCCAGCAGCGGCGATCGGTGGAACACTGAAGCTTTCTTT	CASSGDRWNTEAFF	TRBV21-1	TRBJ1-1	NA	NA
TGTGCCAGCAGTCGACTAGCGGGAGAAGGGTCCCACGAGCAGTACTTC	CASSRLAGEGSHEQYF	TRBV6-6	TRBJ2-7	TRBD2	NA
TGTGCCACTAGACCGGGGGGTTCCGGGGAGCTGTTTTTT	CATRPGGSGELFF	TRBV24-1	TRBJ2-2	TRBD2	NA
TGTGCCAGCAGCTCCCCGGGGGGCCCCCAAGAGACCCAGTACTTC	CASSSPGGPQETQYF	TRBV5-6	TRBJ2-5	NA	few
TGTGCCAGCCGGTCGACAGTAAACGCAGATACGCAGTATTTT	CASRSTVNADTQYF	TRBV12-3/TRBV12-4	TRBJ2-3	NA	NA
TGTGCCAGCAGCTTAGGAGGGACACCCGGACAGCCCCAGCATTTT	CASSLGGTPGQPQHF	TRBV7-6	TRBJ1-5	NA	NA
TGTGCCAGCAGTCAAAGTAGGGGCTACACCTTC	CASSQSRGYTF	TRBV9	TRBJ1-2	NA	few
TGCAGTGCTAGAGAGGTATACACACAGTCCTACGAGCAGTACTTC	CSAREVYTQSYEQYF	TRBV20-1	TRBJ2-7	NA	NA
TGTGCCAGCAGCCCGGTGGGATCAAGGAATGAAAAACTGTTTTTT	CASSPVGSRNEKLFF	TRBV5-6	TRBJ1-4	NA	few
TGTGCCAGCAGTGAAGACGGAGTTCTTAATTCACCCCTCCACTTT	CASSEDGVLNSPLHF	TRBV25-1	TRBJ1-6	NA	NA